This TCR beta chain was recovered during a study of technical replicates of blood from several donors. The table came from immunoSEQ multiplex PCR; TCRdb's copy has only in-frame clones and leaves some out. The data show more than 95,000 clones, roughly 96% seen once. Germline V gene sequence: CDR1 LNHDA, CDR2 SQIVND (reference sequence). This CDR3 comprises 17 residues. Losses at the gene ends were 2 bases for V and 0 bases for J; bases not matched to a gene: 10. What was sequenced was T cells isolated from PBMCs. The clonotype was recovered from a human donor in good health. The rearrangement uses TRBV19 and TRBJ2-7; the match to TRBD2 covers 7 bases. The CDR3, as DNA: TGTGCCAGTAGTATAATTATATCGCGGGAGCCCTCCTACGAGCAGTACTTC. Amino acids: CASSIIISREPSYEQYF.